This is a list of T cell receptor beta chains from one sample in a study of blood T cell repertoires in COVID-19. Sequenced by immunoSEQ multiplex PCR; TCRdb stores in-frame clones only, minus some. The sample lists approximately 100,000 clones; roughly 91% were seen once. The sequencing input was peripheral blood. The receptor set was obtained from a human donor in a cohort sampled during active COVID-19. Each CDR3 is given with its conserved first and last residue. The D gene is left open where the match is weak.

j_call	d_call	v_call	cdr3_aa	cdr3_nt
TRBJ2-1	TRBD1	TRBV5-1	CASSLFPGQGNEQFF	TGCGCCAGCAGCTTGTTTCCGGGACAGGGGAATGAGCAGTTCTTC
TRBJ2-5	TRBD1	TRBV2	CASGGQGRETQYF	TGTGCCAGCGGAGGACAGGGTAGGGAGACCCAGTACTTC
TRBJ1-2	.	TRBV7-9	CASSAQGPGYTF	TGTGCCAGCAGCGCACAGGGACCCGGCTACACCTTC
TRBJ2-7	.	TRBV21-1	CASSARTGTNEQYF	TGTGCCAGCAGCGCCCGGACAGGGACCAACGAGCAGTACTTC
TRBJ2-3	.	TRBV18	CASSPDRGDTQYF	TGTGCCAGCTCACCAGACCGGGGAGATACGCAGTATTTT
TRBJ1-5	.	TRBV6-9	CALTTTGLRNQPQHF	TGTGCCCTTACTACGACAGGCCTAAGAAATCAGCCCCAGCATTTT
TRBJ1-4	.	TRBV4-1	CASSQPYRGVIEEKLFF	TGCGCCAGCAGCCAACCCTACCGGGGGGTAATAGAGGAAAAACTGTTTTTT
TRBJ2-5	.	TRBV7-2	CASSREKTQYF	TGTGCCAGCAGCCGCGAAAAGACCCAGTACTTC
TRBJ1-1	.	TRBV19	CASSIARGNTEAFF	TGTGCCAGTAGTATAGCACGAGGGAACACTGAAGCTTTCTTT
TRBJ2-2	TRBD2	TRBV7-8	CASSLPIAGGAVGELFF	TGTGCCAGCAGCTTACCTATAGCGGGGGGGGCGGTCGGGGAGCTGTTTTTT
TRBJ1-2	.	TRBV7-9	CASRQRGLFNYGYTF	TGTGCCAGCAGGCAGCGGGGACTTTTTAACTATGGCTACACCTTC
TRBJ1-6	TRBD1	TRBV4-2	CASSQERVRDRINSPLHF	TGTGCCAGCAGCCAGGAGAGGGTTAGGGACAGGATTAACTCACCCCTCCACTTT
TRBJ2-2	TRBD2	TRBV5-4	CASSKTGLAGTGELFF	TGTGCCAGCAGCAAGACGGGACTAGCAGGGACCGGGGAGCTGTTTTTT
TRBJ1-5	TRBD1	TRBV28	CASSSLLRLGQLNQPQHF	TGTGCCAGCAGTTCCCTACTCCGTTTGGGACAGCTTAATCAGCCCCAGCATTTT
TRBJ2-7	TRBD1	TRBV29-1	CSVRTGTEQYF	TGCAGCGTTCGGACAGGGACCGAGCAGTACTTC
TRBJ2-3	.	TRBV5-4	CASSSKRVSSTDTQYF	TGTGCCAGCAGCTCTAAGCGGGTGTCATCCACAGATACGCAGTATTTT
TRBJ2-2	.	TRBV5-1	CASSRDSIRELFF	TGCGCCAGCAGTAGGGACTCCATACGAGAGCTGTTTTTT
TRBJ1-2	.	TRBV4-1	CASSQRQEFLFGYTF	TGCGCCAGCAGCCAGCGACAGGAATTTCTCTTTGGCTACACCTTC
TRBJ2-1	.	TRBV19	CASSIAQTSYNEQFF	TGTGCCAGTAGTATAGCACAAACCTCCTACAATGAGCAGTTCTTC
TRBJ2-3	.	TRBV5-4	CATRREFTADTQYF	TGTGCCACGCGGAGGGAATTCACTGCAGATACGCAGTATTTT
TRBJ2-7	.	TRBV6-5	CASSPQGYEQYF	TGTGCCAGCAGCCCCCAGGGTTACGAGCAGTACTTC
TRBJ2-7	TRBD2	TRBV24-1	CATSAPGTSGRYEQYF	TGTGCCACCAGTGCCCCCGGGACTAGCGGGAGGTACGAGCAGTACTTC